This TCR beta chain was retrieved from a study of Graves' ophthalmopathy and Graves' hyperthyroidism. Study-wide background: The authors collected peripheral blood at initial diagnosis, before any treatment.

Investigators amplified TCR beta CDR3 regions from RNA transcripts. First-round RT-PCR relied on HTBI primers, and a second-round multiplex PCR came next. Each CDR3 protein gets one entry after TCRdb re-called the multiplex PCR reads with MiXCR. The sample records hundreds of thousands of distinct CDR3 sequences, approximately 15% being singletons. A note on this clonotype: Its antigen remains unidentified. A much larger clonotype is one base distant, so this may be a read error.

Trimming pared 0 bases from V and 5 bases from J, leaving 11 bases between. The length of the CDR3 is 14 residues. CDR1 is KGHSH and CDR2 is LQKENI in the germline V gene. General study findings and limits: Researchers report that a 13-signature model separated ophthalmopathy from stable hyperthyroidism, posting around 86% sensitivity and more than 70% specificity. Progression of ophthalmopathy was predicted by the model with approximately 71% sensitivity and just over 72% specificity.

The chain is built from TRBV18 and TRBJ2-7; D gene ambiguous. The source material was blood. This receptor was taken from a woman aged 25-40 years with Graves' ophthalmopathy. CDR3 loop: CASSPPNSAHEQYV. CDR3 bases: TGTGCCAGCTCACCACCGAACAGTGCCCACGAGCAGTACGTC.